This T cell receptor beta chain stems from a study of blood T cell repertoires in COVID-19. TCRdb keeps only in-frame clones here, not all; method: immunoSEQ multiplex PCR. The table lists just over 90,000 clones, around four fifths of them singletons. The germline gives CDR1 ENHRY, CDR2 SYGVKD. The length of the CDR3 is 14 residues. The ends were cut back, 3 bases at V and 2 bases at J, with 8 bases in the middle. The chain is built from TRBV10-3 and TRBJ1-5; no firm D call. Sequencing was carried out using peripheral blood. The sequence came from a human donor in a cohort sampled during active COVID-19. The CDR3 is CAISDQVGNQPQHF. The DNA of the CDR3 is TGTGCCATCAGTGATCAGGTAGGCAATCAGCCCCAGCATTTT.